These 30 T cell receptor beta chains share one sample of origin, sequenced in a study of blood T cell repertoires in COVID-19 (dated by TCRdb to the early 2020s). Receptor libraries were prepared by the immunoSEQ multiplex PCR assay. Drawn from immuneACCESS, this table holds only the in-frame rearrangements with V and J called that TCRdb kept. Clones are partly lost; checked studies trace under half to an unresolved V gene and leave the rest unexplained. Present in this sample are fewer than 120,000 clones, around four fifths of which were seen just once. Approximately 16% of the sample belongs to the ten largest clones. Sample: peripheral blood. The source is a woman in her sixties with acute or convalescent COVID-19.

The chain uses TRBV7-8 and TRBJ1-2, with 7 bases identical to TRBD1. The V segment lost 6 bases and the J segment 6 bases; nucleotides outside the gene matches: 7. This CDR3 comprises 13 residues. CDR1 is SGHVS, CDR2 FQNEAQ, per germline. As DNA, the CDR3 is TGTGCCAGCAGGCAGGGACAGCTTGATGGCTACACCTTC. This gives the protein CASRQGQLDGYTF.

This chain uses TRBV9 with TRBJ1-4, with 11 nucleotides matching TRBD1. The CDR3 length is 17 residues. Trimming removed 0 bases from V and 4 bases from J; junction bases left unmatched: 5. CDR1 is SGDLS, CDR2 YYNGEE, per germline. The CDR3 coding sequence is TGTGCCAGCAGCGTAGCTGGCGGGACAGGGGGTAATGAAAAACTGTTTTTT. This encodes CASSVAGGTGGNEKLFF.

The chain carries TRBV3-1 (or the pseudogene TRBV3-2) and TRBJ2-3, with D maybe TRBD1 (5 bases). V shed 3 bases and J shed 6 bases, with 7 bases lying between them. This CDR3 comprises 12 residues. Germline V lookup: CDR1 LGHDT, CDR2 YNNKEL (reference sequence). The CDR3 region is CASSQGPDTQYF. CDR3 nucleotides: TGTGCCAGCAGCCAGGGGCCGGATACGCAGTATTTT.

This chain links TRBV15 with TRBJ1-5, with TRBD1 as a possible D gene (6 bases). V lost 0 bases, J lost 4 bases, and 25 bases lay in between. CDR3 length equals 20 residues. Per germline, CDR1 LNHNV and CDR2 YYDKDF (reference sequence). CDR3 in DNA: TGTGCCACCAGCAGAGAAGGACTGAAGGCGGAACAGGGCCGGAATCAGCCCCAGCATTTT. It yields the protein CATSREGLKAEQGRNQPQHF.

The V call is TRBV15, the J call TRBJ2-5; D may be TRBD2 (6 bases). CDR1 and CDR2 from the germline V gene are LNHNV and YYDKDF (reference sequence). The CDR3 length is 15 residues. Deletions cut 0 bases from V and 2 bases from J, with 10 bases between. CDR3 in DNA: TGTGCCACCAGCAGAGATCGGGGAGGTCAAGAGACCCAGTACTTC. Translation gives CATSRDRGGQETQYF.

The chain joins TRBV5-1 to TRBJ1-1, with D possibly matching TRBD1 (5 bases). The CDR3 has 14 residues. Trimming removed 4 bases at V and 8 bases at J, with 18 bases between. Germline V gives CDR1 SGHRS, CDR2 YFSETQ. CDR3 coding DNA: TGCGCCAGCAGCGAGACAGCGAACGTACCCGAAGCTTTCTTT. It translates to CASSETANVPEAFF.

The chain combines TRBV27 with TRBJ2-2; the D gene is possibly TRBD2 (7 bases). CDR1 and CDR2 (germline): MNHEY, SMNVEV (reference sequence). The CDR3 is 15 residues long. Trimming left V 8 bases short and J 6 bases short, with 19 bases between. The chain's CDR3 is CASQRAGGLAGELFF. As DNA, the CDR3 is TGTGCCAGCCAAAGGGCCGGGGGGCTGGCCGGGGAGCTGTTTTTT.

The V and J genes are TRBV2 and TRBJ1-5; D is undetermined. The CDR3 has 14 residues. The germline CDR1 and CDR2 sequences are SNHLY and FYNNEI. The ends were cut back, 2 bases at V and 4 bases at J, with 9 bases in the middle. DNA for the CDR3: TGTGCCAGCAGTGAAAGGCGGCTGAATCAGCCCCAGCATTTT. This gives the protein CASSERRLNQPQHF.

The V call is TRBV3-1 (or the pseudogene TRBV3-2), the J call TRBJ1-3; D possibly corresponds to TRBD1 (5 bases). Trimming cost V 8 bases and J 4 bases, with 9 bases left between them. The CDR3 sequence is 12 residues long. CDR1 and CDR2 from the germline V gene are LGHDT and YNNKEL (reference sequence). The CDR3, as DNA: TGTGCCAGCGGACACGTGGGAAACACCATATATTTT. Protein: CASGHVGNTIYF.

This clone was observed a few times. The rearrangement joins TRBV4-1 to TRBJ2-5; 8 bases agree with TRBD1. The ends lost 4 bases at V and 4 bases at J; junction bases unmatched: 11. Per germline, CDR1 MGHRA and CDR2 YSYEKL. The CDR3 consists of 16 residues. This chain's CDR3 is CASSRLPDRGIETQYF. CDR3 DNA: TGCGCCAGCAGCCGACTACCTGACAGGGGTATAGAGACCCAGTACTTC.

In this sample, this clone turned up once. The chain links TRBV9 to TRBJ2-2, with D possibly TRBD2 on 5 matching bases. The CDR3 extends over 20 amino acids. V was shortened by 4 bases and J by 8 bases, with 33 bases between the two germline ends. From germline, CDR1 is SGDLS and CDR2 YYNGEE. CDR3 loop: CASSLPTTQAKGRKEGELFF. The CDR3 coding sequence is TGTGCCAGCAGCCTACCGACTACCCAAGCAAAAGGACGAAAGGAAGGGGAGCTGTTTTTT.

This clone was picked up one time. This rearrangement joins TRBV6-5 to TRBJ2-6; D not certain. The CDR3 spans 15 residues. In germline, CDR1 is MNHEY, CDR2 SVGAGI. The V end was cut by 7 bases, the J end by 2 bases, with 12 bases between. CDR3 in amino acids: CASNPAAAGANVLTF. The CDR3 nucleotides read TGTGCCAGCAACCCGGCGGCTGCTGGGGCCAACGTCCTGACTTTC.

This clone was seen a few times. The rearrangement uses TRBV29-1 and TRBJ1-4; maybe TRBD1 (5 bases). V gave up 7 bases and J gave up 5 bases, with 17 bases separating them. The CDR3 is made up of 14 amino acids. CDR1 SQVTM and CDR2 ANQGSEA come from the germline V gene. The CDR3 protein is CSAGTGGANEKLFF. The CDR3 coding sequence is TGCAGCGCTGGAACGGGAGGGGCAAATGAAAAACTGTTTTTT.

This sequence joins TRBV4-3 and TRBJ1-2; D remains ambiguous. Trimming cost V 2 bases and J 4 bases, with 11 bases left between them. The CDR3 is 14 amino acids. The V gene's germline CDR1 is LGHNA and CDR2 YSLEER. CDR3 DNA sequence: TGCGCCAGCAGCCAACTTCAAGCCGGCTATGGCTACACCTTC. Translated, it gives CASSQLQAGYGYTF.

The rearrangement links TRBV2 to TRBJ2-3, with a weak D call TRBD2 (6 bases). The CDR3 contains 15 residues. Trimming shortened V by 7 bases and J by 2 bases, and 16 bases separated the two germline ends. Germline V gives CDR1 SNHLY, CDR2 FYNNEI. The CDR3 sequence: CASTYLGGNTDTQYF. Here the CDR3 DNA reads TGTGCCAGCACCTACCTTGGGGGGAACACAGATACGCAGTATTTT.

The chain recombines TRBV5-1 with TRBJ2-1; TRBD2 agrees at 13 bases. Trimming took 3 bases from V and 8 from J; bases not matched to a gene: 8. CDR3 length: 16 residues. The V gene's germline CDR1 is SGHRS and CDR2 YFSETQ. CDR3 protein: CASSSLTSGGLDEQFF. In DNA, the CDR3 is TGCGCCAGCAGCTCGTTGACTAGCGGGGGGCTGGATGAGCAGTTCTTC.

This clone was counted a single time. The chain joins TRBV5-4 to TRBJ2-1; TRBD2 agrees at 12 bases. J gave up 7 bases and V 4 bases, and 9 bases lay outside the gene matches. Germline loops: CDR1 SGHNT, CDR2 YYREEE (reference sequence). CDR3 size: 16 residues. The CDR3 DNA reads as TGTGCCAGCAGCGACCCGCGGACTAGCGGGGTAAATGAGCAGTTCTTC. Amino acids: CASSDPRTSGVNEQFF. Looking up the rest from reference TRBV5-4 and TRBJ2-1 gives the full variable domain: ETGVTQSPTHLIKTRGQQVTLRCSSQSGHNTVSWYQQALGQGPQFIFQYYREEENGRGNFPPRFSGLQFPNYSSELNVNALELDDSALYLCASSDPRTSGVNEQFFGPGTRLTVL.

This chain links TRBV29-1 with TRBJ2-2; 7 nucleotides line up with TRBD1. The CDR3 has 16 amino acids. J was trimmed by 2 bases and V by 7 bases; bases with no gene match: 13. Germline CDR1 and CDR2: SQVTM and ANQGSEA. The CDR3 sequence: CSARRPGTANTGELFF. As DNA, the CDR3 is TGCAGCGCCCGAAGGCCCGGGACAGCAAACACCGGGGAGCTGTTTTTT.

The chain joins TRBV3-1 (or the pseudogene TRBV3-2) to TRBJ2-3, with TRBD2 identical over 8 bases. The junction had 4 bases not matched to a gene; V was cut back by 1 base and J by 4 bases. Per the germline V gene, CDR1 is LGHDT and CDR2 is YNNKEL (reference sequence). The CDR3 runs to 15 residues. CDR3 region: CASSQVSGGADTQYF. The CDR3 coding sequence is TGTGCCAGCAGCCAAGTTTCCGGGGGGGCAGATACGCAGTATTTT.

The chain employs TRBV4-3 and TRBJ2-2, with 11 bases identical to TRBD2. This CDR3 is 19 amino acids long. Looked up from germline, CDR1 is LGHNA and CDR2 is YSLEER. The V and J ends lost 0 bases and 1 base, in that order; junction bases with no gene match: 7. This chain's CDR3 is CASSQDDTSGGWNTGELFF. The DNA of the CDR3 is TGCGCCAGCAGCCAAGATGACACTAGCGGGGGCTGGAACACCGGGGAGCTGTTTTTT.

The rearrangement joins TRBV28 to TRBJ1-4, with D possibly TRBD1 on 5 matching bases. Germline lookup yields CDR1 MDHEN and CDR2 SYDVKM. The CDR3 is 16 residues long. V dropped 6 bases and J dropped 3 bases, with 17 bases sitting between them. CDR3 amino acids: CASSGGTVGPNEKLFF. The CDR3 DNA follows: TGTGCCAGCAGCGGAGGGACGGTAGGACCTAATGAAAAACTGTTTTTT.

This chain uses TRBV13 with TRBJ1-6; 9 bases line up with TRBD1. CDR3 size: 17 residues. Germline loops: CDR1 PRHDT, CDR2 FYEKMQ (reference sequence). With V trimmed by 0 bases and J by 5 bases, 5 bases remained unmatched. The CDR3 loop reads CASSLGEDRGDNSPLHF. The CDR3 DNA reads as TGTGCCAGCAGCTTAGGTGAAGACAGGGGGGATAATTCACCCCTCCACTTT.

For the CDR3, the DNA is TGTGCCACCAGCAGAGAGGGGGCTAGCACAGATACGCAGTATTTT. Translation gives CATSREGASTDTQYF. The chain joins TRBV15 to TRBJ2-3, with D possibly TRBD1 on 6 matching bases. This CDR3 contains 15 residues. V gave up 0 bases and J gave up 0 bases, with 7 bases separating them. Germline values: CDR1 LNHNV, CDR2 YYDKDF (reference sequence).

The V call is TRBV5-8, the J call TRBJ1-5; D gene unclear. The CDR3 consists of 15 residues. CDR1 is SGHTS, CDR2 YDEGEE, per germline. V gave up 6 bases and J gave up 10 bases, with 23 bases separating them. This chain's CDR3 is CASTIGGRGRVPQHF. The CDR3 nucleotides are TGTGCCAGCACCATCGGAGGGAGAGGACGGGTCCCCCAGCATTTT.

The genes are TRBV6-5 and TRBJ2-1; 9 bases match TRBD2. Losses at the gene ends were 5 bases for V and 5 bases for J; bases not matched to a gene: 7. The germline CDR1 and CDR2 sequences are MNHEY and SVGAGI. The CDR3 is 15 amino acids. CDR3 in amino acids: CASSSGGTFNNEQFF. The CDR3 coding sequence is TGTGCCAGCAGTAGCGGGGGGACATTTAACAATGAGCAGTTCTTC.

This sequence joins TRBV4-3 and TRBJ2-5, with a tentative D call TRBD1 (6 bases). CDR1 and CDR2 (germline): LGHNA, YSLEER. Trimming cost V 0 bases and J 4 bases, with 12 bases left between them. The CDR3 consists of 15 residues. This CDR3 is CASSQERAQGETQYF. Here the CDR3 DNA reads TGCGCCAGCAGCCAAGAGAGGGCACAGGGAGAGACCCAGTACTTC.

The chain joins TRBV7-2 to TRBJ2-1; possibly TRBD1 for D (5 bases). This CDR3 has 14 residues. In germline, CDR1 is SGHTA, CDR2 FQGNSA. V dropped 5 bases and J dropped 3 bases, with 11 bases sitting between them. The CDR3 DNA sequence: TGTGCCAGCAGCCTACTGCAGGGCTACAATGAGCAGTTCTTC. Amino acid sequence: CASSLLQGYNEQFF.

This clone has only one observation. The CDR3 reads CASSLDLVYTDTQYF. The CDR3 region has the DNA TGTGCCAGCAGCTTAGATTTAGTCTACACAGATACGCAGTATTTT. This chain links TRBV5-5 with TRBJ2-3, with unresolved D. Germline CDR1 SGHKS, CDR2 YYEKEE (reference sequence). Between the trimmed V and J ends, which lost 2 bases and 2 bases, there was a span of 12 bases. The CDR3 contains 15 residues.

The V and J genes are TRBV28 and TRBJ1-6; a possible D gene is TRBD1 (5 bases). V was trimmed by 6 bases and J by 6 bases, leaving 15 bases between them. Germline V gives CDR1 MDHEN, CDR2 SYDVKM. This CDR3 has 15 amino acids. CDR3 nucleotide sequence: TGTGCCAGCAGATTTTTGGAGACAGCTAATTCACCCCTCCACTTT. Encoded protein: CASRFLETANSPLHF.

The chain is built from TRBV7-9 and TRBJ1-2; 8 positions agree with TRBD1. Germline lookup yields CDR1 SEHNR and CDR2 FQNEAQ (reference sequence). V was pared by 5 bases and J by 6 bases, with 14 bases of the junction left unmatched. The CDR3 sequence is 16 residues long. The CDR3 protein is CASSPRTGWVRDGYTF. Written as DNA, the CDR3 is TGTGCCAGCAGCCCCCGGACAGGGTGGGTGCGCGATGGCTACACCTTC.